This T cell receptor beta chain is from a study of blood T cells in healthy people across ages. General study points: Diversity was estimated from one million T cells, and these estimates were considered underestimates. Reliance upon unsorted PBMCs precluded definitive naive versus antigen-experienced comparison.

Concerning this clonotype itself: As yet, its antigen is unknown.

Each donor's blood draw was 7.5 to 10 milliliters of peripheral blood. CDR3 length equals 15 residues. With 2 bases removed from V and 6 bases from J, the gap between germline ends came to 14 bases. Looked up from germline, CDR1 is LGHNA and CDR2 is YSLEER. A sample-barcoded 5' primer and a J-beta primer mix were used in a second PCR of about 6 to 11 cycles. TCRdb used MiXCR to reprocess the 5' RACE reads, holding one entry per CDR3 protein. The table includes 450,000 to 700,000 distinct CDR3 sequences, about 25% detected once. This chain links TRBV4-3 with TRBJ2-1; weak D call: TRBD1 (6 bases). This receptor was identified in a woman in her 70s in good health. The sequenced sample was blood. CDR3 DNA: TGCGCCAGCAGCCAAAAACTTCTAGGGGGCAATGAGCAGTTCTTC. It yields the protein CASSQKLLGGNEQFF.